The source of this T cell receptor (beta chain) is a study of shared clonotypes between healthy human individuals. Germline V lookup: CDR1 MGHRA, CDR2 YSYEKL. The CDR3 is 13 residues long. V shed 4 bases and J shed 3 bases, with 10 bases lying between them. How the authors handled the data: As immunoSEQ supplied junction-only sequences (without quality scores), filtering differed. The method was immunoSEQ multiplex PCR; TCRdb's version includes in-frame clones alone and lacks a portion of them. The V and J calls and clone size are taken from that table; D and trimming were inferred from the DNA. The sample holds 650,000 to 700,000 clones, around 91% seen once.

The sequencing input was memory CD8+ T cells from PBMCs. The sample's subset: CD45RO+ cells pooled with CCR7-negative TemRA cells. This receptor was obtained from a man younger than 35 in good health. Some clones in this sample may be carry-over from other donors' samples. The genes are TRBV4-1 and TRBJ2-7; D remains unclear. CDR3 bases: TGCGCCAGCAGCCCCCGACTGTTCTACGAGCAGTACTTC. Translating it yields CASSPRLFYEQYF.